These 12 T cell receptor beta chains share one sample of origin, sequenced in a study of PD-1 blockade in classical Hodgkin lymphoma. All trial patients relapsed after autologous stem cell transplantation. Produced via immunoSEQ multiplex PCR; TCRdb's table is partial and in-frame only. Here the sample spans around 96,000 clones, roughly 83% being singletons. The sample here was peripheral blood mononuclear cells (PBMCs), taken at baseline. All receptors come from a human donor with classical Hodgkin lymphoma.

The CDR3 reads CASSESGSRSYEQYF. The DNA of the CDR3 is TGCGCCAGCAGTGAGTCCGGGAGCCGGTCCTACGAGCAGTACTTC. The chain combines TRBV10-1 with TRBJ2-7; possibly TRBD2 for D (6 bases). Germline V gives CDR1 WNHNN, CDR2 SYGVQD (reference sequence). V was cut by 0 bases and J by 1 base, with 10 bases left in between. The CDR3 is 15 residues long.

J is TRBJ2-7 and V is TRBV7-2; 7 nucleotides align to TRBD1. V trimming: 1 base; J trimming: 2 bases; junction bases outside the gene matches: 5. The germline V gene has CDR1 SGHTA and CDR2 FQGNSA. The CDR3 has 15 amino acids. CDR3 coding DNA: TGTGCCAGCAGCTTAGGACAGGGCCCTCCCTACGAGCAGTACTTC. It translates to CASSLGQGPPYEQYF.

V usage is TRBV6-1 and J usage is TRBJ1-1; D gene unclear. V dropped 4 bases and J dropped 4 bases, with 16 bases sitting between them. There are 15 residues in the CDR3. The germline V gene has CDR1 MNHNS and CDR2 SASEGT. Here the CDR3 reads CASSGSGKESTEAFF. CDR3 bases: TGTGCCAGCAGTGGATCTGGGAAAGAGAGCACTGAAGCTTTCTTT.

The rearrangement links TRBV27 to TRBJ2-6, with TRBD1 identical over 9 bases. Germline lookup yields CDR1 MNHEY and CDR2 SMNVEV (reference sequence). The CDR3 has 17 residues. The V and J ends lost 8 bases and 1 base, in that order; junction bases with no gene match: 9. CDR3 residues: CASSSGTGLSGANVLTF. CDR3 coding DNA: TGTGCCAGCTCCTCCGGGACAGGGTTGTCTGGGGCCAACGTCCTGACTTTC.

This chain joins TRBV18 and TRBJ1-3; no clear D gene. V shed 6 bases and J shed 0 bases, with 9 bases lying between them. The CDR3 covers 14 residues. Germline V gene sequence: CDR1 KGHSH, CDR2 LQKENI. The CDR3 sequence is CASSTLDSGNTIYF. The CDR3 region has the DNA TGTGCCAGCTCCACCCTAGACTCTGGAAACACCATATATTTT.

The chain combines TRBV7-6 with TRBJ2-7; either TRBD1 or TRBD2 may supply D (6 bases each). The CDR3 extends over 16 amino acids. The germline V gene has CDR1 SGHVS and CDR2 FNYEAQ. V gave up 4 bases and J gave up 0 bases, with 16 bases separating them. DNA for the CDR3: TGTGCCAGCAGCTCCGTACCTGGGGGGCCCTCCTACGAGCAGTACTTC. This sequence encodes CASSSVPGGPSYEQYF.

This chain joins TRBV9 and TRBJ2-5; 14 bases align to TRBD2. Germline trimming cut 3 bases from V and 5 bases from J; bases unmatched to any gene: 9. This CDR3 comprises 17 residues. Germline CDR1 SGDLS, CDR2 YYNGEE. Here the CDR3 reads CASSGPGTSGRRETQYF. CDR3 bases: TGTGCCAGCAGCGGACCCGGGACTAGCGGGAGACGGGAGACCCAGTACTTC.

The chain has TRBV10-3 and TRBJ1-1; D remains ambiguous. Germline lookup yields CDR1 ENHRY and CDR2 SYGVKD. Between the trimmed V and J ends, which lost 9 bases and 4 bases, there was a span of 15 bases. The CDR3 length is 13 residues. CDR3 in amino acids: CAIGPGGGTEAFF. The DNA for the CDR3 is TGTGCCATAGGGCCGGGAGGAGGCACTGAAGCTTTCTTT.

This chain uses TRBV27 with TRBJ1-1; D is unclear. Trimming removed 5 bases at V and 1 base at J, with 8 bases between. The CDR3 loop spans 13 amino acids. Germline V CDR1 and CDR2: MNHEY, SMNVEV (reference sequence). CDR3 protein: CASSPDGNTEAFF. CDR3 in DNA: TGTGCCAGCAGTCCCGACGGGAACACTGAAGCTTTCTTT.

The chain combines TRBV7-6 with TRBJ1-1; perhaps TRBD1 as D (5 bases). V was pared by 1 base and J by 3 bases, with 9 bases between. The V gene's germline CDR1 is SGHVS and CDR2 FNYEAQ. The CDR3 consists of 14 residues. CDR3 nucleotides: TGTGCCAGCAGCTTAGATGGGGGAGACACTGAAGCTTTCTTT. Its translation is CASSLDGGDTEAFF.

This clone was observed a single time. The V and J genes are TRBV7-5 and TRBJ2-4; the table gives TRBD2 as D, unverified against the DNA. TRBV7-5 is reported as a pseudogene. The length of the CDR3 is 15 residues. The CDR3: CVRSFRGLAVNIQYF. DNA for the CDR3: TGTGTCAGAAGCTTCAGGGGACTAGCGGTAAACATTCAGTACTTC.

This rearrangement joins TRBV27 to TRBJ2-7, with TRBD2 identical over 10 bases. Per the germline V gene, CDR1 is MNHEY and CDR2 is SMNVEV (reference sequence). V was pared by 4 bases and J by 2 bases, with 14 bases of the junction left unmatched. This CDR3 is built from 18 residues. The CDR3 DNA follows: TGTGCCAGCAGTTCCCCGACCAGGGCTAGCGGGAGTCCCTACGAGCAGTACTTC. It yields the protein CASSSPTRASGSPYEQYF.